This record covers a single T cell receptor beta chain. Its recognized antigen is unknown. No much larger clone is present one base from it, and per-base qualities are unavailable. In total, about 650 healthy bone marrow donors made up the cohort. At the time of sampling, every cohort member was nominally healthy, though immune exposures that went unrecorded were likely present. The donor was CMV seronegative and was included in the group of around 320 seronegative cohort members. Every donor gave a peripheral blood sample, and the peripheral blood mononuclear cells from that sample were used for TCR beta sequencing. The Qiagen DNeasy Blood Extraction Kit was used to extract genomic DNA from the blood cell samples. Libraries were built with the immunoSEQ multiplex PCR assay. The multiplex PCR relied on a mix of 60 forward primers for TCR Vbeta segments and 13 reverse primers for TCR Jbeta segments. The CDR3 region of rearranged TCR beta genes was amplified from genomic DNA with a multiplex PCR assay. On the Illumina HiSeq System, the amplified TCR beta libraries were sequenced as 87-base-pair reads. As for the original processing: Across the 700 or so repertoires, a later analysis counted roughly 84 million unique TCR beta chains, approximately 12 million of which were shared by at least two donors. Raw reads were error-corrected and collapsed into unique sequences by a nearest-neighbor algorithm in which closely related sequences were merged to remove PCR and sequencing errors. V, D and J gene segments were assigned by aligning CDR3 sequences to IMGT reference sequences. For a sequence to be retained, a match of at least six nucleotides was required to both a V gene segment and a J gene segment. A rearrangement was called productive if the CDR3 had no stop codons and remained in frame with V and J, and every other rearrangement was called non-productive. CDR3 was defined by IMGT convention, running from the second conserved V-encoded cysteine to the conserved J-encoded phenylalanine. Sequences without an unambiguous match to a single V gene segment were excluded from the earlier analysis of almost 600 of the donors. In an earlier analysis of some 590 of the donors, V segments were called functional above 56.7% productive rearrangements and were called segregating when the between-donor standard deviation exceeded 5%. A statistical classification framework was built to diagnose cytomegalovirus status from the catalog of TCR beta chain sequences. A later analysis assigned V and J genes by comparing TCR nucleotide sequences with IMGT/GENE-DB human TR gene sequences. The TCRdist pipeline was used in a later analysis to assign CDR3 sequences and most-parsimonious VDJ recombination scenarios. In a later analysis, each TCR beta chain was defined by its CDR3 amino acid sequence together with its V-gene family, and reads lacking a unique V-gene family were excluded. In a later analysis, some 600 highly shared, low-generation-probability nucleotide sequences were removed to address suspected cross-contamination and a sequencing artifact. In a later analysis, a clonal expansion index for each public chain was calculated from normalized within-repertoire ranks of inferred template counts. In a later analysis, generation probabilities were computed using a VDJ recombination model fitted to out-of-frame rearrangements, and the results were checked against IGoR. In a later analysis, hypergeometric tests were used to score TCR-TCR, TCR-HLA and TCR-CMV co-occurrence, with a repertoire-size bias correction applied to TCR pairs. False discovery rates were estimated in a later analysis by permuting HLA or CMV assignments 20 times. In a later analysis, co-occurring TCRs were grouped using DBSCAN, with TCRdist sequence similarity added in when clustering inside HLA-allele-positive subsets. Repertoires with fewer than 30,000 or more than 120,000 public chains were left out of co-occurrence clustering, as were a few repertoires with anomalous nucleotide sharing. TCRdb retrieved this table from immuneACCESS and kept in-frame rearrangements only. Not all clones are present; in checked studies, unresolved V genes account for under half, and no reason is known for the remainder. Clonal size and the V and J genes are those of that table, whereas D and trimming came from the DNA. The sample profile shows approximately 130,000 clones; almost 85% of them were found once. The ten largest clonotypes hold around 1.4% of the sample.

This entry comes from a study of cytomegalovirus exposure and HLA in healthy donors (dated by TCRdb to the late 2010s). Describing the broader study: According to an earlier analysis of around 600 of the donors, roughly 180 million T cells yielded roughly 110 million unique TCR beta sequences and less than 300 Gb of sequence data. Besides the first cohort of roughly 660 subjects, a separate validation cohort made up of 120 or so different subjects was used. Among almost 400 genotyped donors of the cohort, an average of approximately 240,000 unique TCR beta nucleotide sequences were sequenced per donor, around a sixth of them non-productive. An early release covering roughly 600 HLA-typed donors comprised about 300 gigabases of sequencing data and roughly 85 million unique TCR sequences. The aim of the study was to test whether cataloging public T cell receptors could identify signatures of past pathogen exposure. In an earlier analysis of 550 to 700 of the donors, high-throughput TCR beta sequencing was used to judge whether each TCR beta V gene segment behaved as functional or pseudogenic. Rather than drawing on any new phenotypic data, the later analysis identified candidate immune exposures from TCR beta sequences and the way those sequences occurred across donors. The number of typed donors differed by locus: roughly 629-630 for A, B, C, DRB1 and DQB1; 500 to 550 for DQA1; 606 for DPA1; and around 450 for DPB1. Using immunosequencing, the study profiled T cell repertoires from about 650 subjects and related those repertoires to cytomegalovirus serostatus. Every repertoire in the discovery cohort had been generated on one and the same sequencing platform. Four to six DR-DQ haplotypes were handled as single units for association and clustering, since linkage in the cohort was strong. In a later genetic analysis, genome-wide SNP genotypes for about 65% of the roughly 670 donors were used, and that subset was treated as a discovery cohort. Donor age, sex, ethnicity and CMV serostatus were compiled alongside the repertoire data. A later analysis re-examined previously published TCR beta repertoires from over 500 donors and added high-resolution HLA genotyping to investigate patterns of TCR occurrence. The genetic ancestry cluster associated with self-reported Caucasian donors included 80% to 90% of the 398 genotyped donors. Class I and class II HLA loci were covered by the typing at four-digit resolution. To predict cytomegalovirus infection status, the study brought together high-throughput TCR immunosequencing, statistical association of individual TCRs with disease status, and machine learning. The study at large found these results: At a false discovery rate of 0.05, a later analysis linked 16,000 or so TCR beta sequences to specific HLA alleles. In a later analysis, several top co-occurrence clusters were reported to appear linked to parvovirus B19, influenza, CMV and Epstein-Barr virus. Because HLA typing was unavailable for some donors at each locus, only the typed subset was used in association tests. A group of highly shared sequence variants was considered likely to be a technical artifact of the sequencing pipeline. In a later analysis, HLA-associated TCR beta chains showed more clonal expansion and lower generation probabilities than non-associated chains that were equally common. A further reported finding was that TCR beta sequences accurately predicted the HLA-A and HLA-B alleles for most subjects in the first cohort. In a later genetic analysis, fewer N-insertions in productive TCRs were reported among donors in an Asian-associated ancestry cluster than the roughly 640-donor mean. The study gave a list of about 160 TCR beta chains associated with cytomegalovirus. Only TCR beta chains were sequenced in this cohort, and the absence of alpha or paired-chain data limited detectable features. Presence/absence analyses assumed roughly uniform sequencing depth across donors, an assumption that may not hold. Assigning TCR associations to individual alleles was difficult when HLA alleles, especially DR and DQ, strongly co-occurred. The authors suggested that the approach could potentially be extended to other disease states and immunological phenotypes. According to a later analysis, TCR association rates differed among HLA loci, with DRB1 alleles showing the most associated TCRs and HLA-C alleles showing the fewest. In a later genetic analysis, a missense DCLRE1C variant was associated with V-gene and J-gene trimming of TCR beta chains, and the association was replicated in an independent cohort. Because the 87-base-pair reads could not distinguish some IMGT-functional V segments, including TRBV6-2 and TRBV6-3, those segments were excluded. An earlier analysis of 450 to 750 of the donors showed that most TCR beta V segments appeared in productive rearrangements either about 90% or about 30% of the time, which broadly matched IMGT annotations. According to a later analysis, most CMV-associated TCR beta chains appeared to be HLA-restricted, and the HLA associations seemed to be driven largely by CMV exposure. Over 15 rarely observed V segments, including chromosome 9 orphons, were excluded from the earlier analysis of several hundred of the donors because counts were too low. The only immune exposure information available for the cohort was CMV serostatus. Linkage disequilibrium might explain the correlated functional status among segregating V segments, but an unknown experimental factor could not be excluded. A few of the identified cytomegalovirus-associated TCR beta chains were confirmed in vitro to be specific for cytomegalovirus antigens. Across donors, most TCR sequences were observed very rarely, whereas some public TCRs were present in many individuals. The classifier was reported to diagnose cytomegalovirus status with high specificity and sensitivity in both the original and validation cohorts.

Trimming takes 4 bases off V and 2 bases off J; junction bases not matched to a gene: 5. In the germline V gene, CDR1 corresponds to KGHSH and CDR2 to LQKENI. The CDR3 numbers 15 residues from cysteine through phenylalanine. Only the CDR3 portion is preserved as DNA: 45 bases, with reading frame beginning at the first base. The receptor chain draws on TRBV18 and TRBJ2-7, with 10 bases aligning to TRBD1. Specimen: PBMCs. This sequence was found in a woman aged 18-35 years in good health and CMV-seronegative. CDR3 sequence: CASSLSGTGAYEQYF. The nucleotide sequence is TGTGCCAGCTCACTCTCAGGGACAGGGGCCTACGAGCAGTACTTC.